A single sample is the source of the 22 T cell receptor beta chains below, sequenced in a study of shared clonotypes between healthy human individuals. Sequencing was performed with immunoSEQ multiplex PCR; in TCRdb, only in-frame clones are kept and a portion is missing. Of about 520,000 clones in the sample, around 96% were seen once. Sequenced material: naive CD4+ T cells sorted from blood. Regarding subset: CD45RA+ positively selected. These receptors were taken from a woman younger than 45 in good health.

The chain recombines TRBV6-1 with TRBJ2-2; 8 nucleotides agree with TRBD1. This CDR3 contains 15 residues. V dropped 9 bases and J dropped 6; count of bases not matched to a gene: 12. Per germline, CDR1 MNHNS and CDR2 SASEGT. This CDR3 reads CASTPGGALAGELFF. Written as DNA, the CDR3 is TGTGCCAGTACTCCAGGGGGCGCCTTGGCCGGGGAGCTGTTTTTT.

The V and J genes are TRBV28 and TRBJ1-1, with TRBD1 as a possible D gene (5 bases). This CDR3 is built from 16 residues. V lost 7 bases and J 7 bases, leaving 25 bases between the germline ends. The germline gives CDR1 MDHEN, CDR2 SYDVKM. The CDR3 region has the DNA TGTGCCAGCACGTCCGGGACGAGAAGGAGGGAGGGTGAAGCTTTCTTT. Protein product: CASTSGTRRREGEAFF.

This sequence joins TRBV28 and TRBJ1-1; TRBD1 matches at 12 bases. J gave up 7 bases and V 3 bases, and 9 bases lay outside the gene matches. The CDR3 spans 16 residues. Germline values: CDR1 MDHEN, CDR2 SYDVKM. Here the CDR3 reads CASSFPRGQGAVEAFF. CDR3 nucleotides: TGTGCCAGCAGTTTTCCGCGGGGACAGGGGGCTGTTGAAGCTTTCTTT.

J is TRBJ1-3 and V is TRBV9; D gene uncertain. The germline gives CDR1 SGDLS, CDR2 YYNGEE. This CDR3 has 13 amino acids. V shed 4 bases and J shed 2 bases, with 7 bases lying between them. The CDR3: CASSTPAGNTIYF. For the CDR3, the DNA is TGTGCCAGCAGCACCCCGGCTGGAAACACCATATATTTT.

The V gene is TRBV7-7, the J gene TRBJ2-7; D assignment may be TRBD1 or TRBD2 (5 bases each). Per germline, CDR1 SSHAT and CDR2 FNYEAQ (reference sequence). With 0 bases removed from V and 3 bases from J, the gap between germline ends came to 18 bases. This CDR3 contains 17 residues. CDR3 in DNA: TGTGCCAGCAGCTTAGCAGGTTTGGGGGACCCCCTCTACGAGCAGTACTTC. It codes for CASSLAGLGDPLYEQYF. The full variable domain, its missing parts supplied by reference TRBV7-7 and TRBJ2-7, is GAGVSQSPRYKVTKRGQDVTLRCDPISSHATLYWYQQALGQGPEFLTYFNYEAQPDKSGLPSDRFSAERPEGSISTLTIQRTEQRDSAMYRCASSLAGLGDPLYEQYFGPGTRLTVT.

Remarks on this clone: Distinct nucleotide sequences in the sample also encode this CDR3. The V and J genes are TRBV7-9 and TRBJ1-1; D unresolved. Looked up from germline, CDR1 is SEHNR and CDR2 is FQNEAQ (reference sequence). The CDR3 is 14 residues long. Between the trimmed V and J ends, which lost 0 bases and 1 base, there was a span of 6 bases. The CDR3 sequence: CASSLAGRNTEAFF. In DNA, the CDR3 is TGTGCCAGCAGCTTAGCGGGCAGGAACACTGAAGCTTTCTTT.

This chain's CDR3 is CASSLGGPQETQYF. The CDR3 DNA reads TGTGCCAGCAGCTTAGGGGGGCCCCAAGAGACCCAGTACTTC. This rearrangement joins TRBV11-2 to TRBJ2-5, with D possibly TRBD1 on 6 matching bases. CDR1 and CDR2 from the germline V gene are SGHAT and FQNNGV. The germline V and J ends were trimmed by 1 base and 1 base, with 7 bases remaining between them. This CDR3 contains 14 residues.

The V and J genes are TRBV9 and TRBJ1-5, with 7 positions matching TRBD1. The CDR3 has 15 residues. CDR1 is SGDLS, CDR2 YYNGEE, per germline. The trim removed 4 bases at V and 6 bases at J, leaving 10 bases unmatched. CDR3 residues: CASSRQGWEGQPQHF. Here the CDR3 DNA reads TGTGCCAGCAGCCGACAGGGATGGGAAGGTCAGCCCCAGCATTTT.

The chain couples TRBV4-1 to TRBJ1-1; D is possibly TRBD1 (6 bases). The CDR3 covers 15 residues. The germline V and J ends were trimmed by 4 bases and 6 bases, with 18 bases remaining between them. Germline V gene sequence: CDR1 MGHRA, CDR2 YSYEKL. In nucleotides, the CDR3 is TGCGCCAGCAGCCCCCCTCCAGGGGTAATGGCTGAAGCTTTCTTT. Amino acid sequence: CASSPPPGVMAEAFF.

As regards this clone: Within the sample, other DNA sequences also encode this same CDR3. This chain joins TRBV5-1 and TRBJ1-1; a weak D match, TRBD1 (5 bases). V lost 0 bases to trimming and J lost 0 bases, with 12 bases between them. The CDR3 is 16 residues long. CDR1 is SGHRS and CDR2 is YFSETQ in the germline V gene. For the CDR3, the DNA is TGCGCCAGCAGCTTGGGGAGGGACCGGGTGAACACTGAAGCTTTCTTT. Translating gives CASSLGRDRVNTEAFF. The whole variable domain, remainder taken from reference TRBV5-1 and TRBJ1-1, is KAGVTQTPRYLIKTRGQQVTLSCSPISGHRSVSWYQQTPGQGLQFLFEYFSETQRNKGNFPGRFSGRQFSNSRSEMNVSTLELGDSALYLCASSLGRDRVNTEAFFGQGTRLTVV.

The CDR3 is CASSLGLAKDNEQFF. CDR3 sequence (DNA): TGTGCCAGCAGCTTAGGACTAGCTAAAGACAATGAGCAGTTCTTC. V and J are TRBV7-9 and TRBJ2-1; 7 bases are a match to TRBD2. This CDR3 is built from 15 residues. Trimming cost V 1 base and J 5 bases; bases outside gene matches: 5. Germline assignment: CDR1 SEHNR and CDR2 FQNEAQ (reference sequence). The full variable domain, completed using reference TRBV7-9 and TRBJ2-1, is DTGVSQNPRHKITKRGQNVTFRCDPISEHNRLYWYRQTLGQGPEFLTYFQNEAQLEKSRLLSDRFSAERPKGSFSTLEIQRTEQGDSAMYLCASSLGLAKDNEQFFGPGTRLTVL.

This chain uses TRBV6-6 with TRBJ2-3; no clear D gene. The CDR3 covers 14 residues. In germline, CDR1 is MNHNY, CDR2 SVGAGI (reference sequence). Trimming shortened V by 2 bases and J by 0 bases, and 6 bases separated the two germline ends. CDR3 coding DNA: TGTGCCAGCAGTTACCCCACGAGCACAGATACGCAGTATTTT. Amino acid sequence: CASSYPTSTDTQYF.

This chain links TRBV6-4 with TRBJ2-1; D is possibly TRBD2 (6 bases). Per the germline V gene, CDR1 is MRHNA and CDR2 is SNTAGT. The length of the CDR3 is 15 residues. V was pared by 0 bases and J by 9 bases, with 15 bases between. CDR3 sequence (DNA): TGTGCCAGCAGTGACTCGGTTCGGGAGCCGGGTGAGCAGTTCTTC. As protein: CASSDSVREPGEQFF.

V usage is TRBV18 and J usage is TRBJ1-1; TRBD1 might be the D (6 bases). Germline V CDR1 and CDR2: KGHSH, LQKENI. The CDR3 has 14 amino acids. Trimming took off 6 bases at V and 1 base at J, with 12 bases between the two ends. The CDR3 nucleotides are TGTGCCAGCTCCGGACAGACAACGAACACTGAAGCTTTCTTT. It yields the protein CASSGQTTNTEAFF.

This chain joins TRBV21-1 and TRBJ2-4. TRBV21-1 is termed a pseudogene. The CDR3 sequence is 14 residues long. The CDR3: CASRNLGAKNIQYF. In DNA, the CDR3 is TGTGCCAGCAGAAATCTGGGGGCCAAAAACATTCAGTACTTC.

The genes are TRBV5-1 and TRBJ2-1, with TRBD2 identical over 12 bases. Germline-derived CDR1 and CDR2 are SGHRS and YFSETQ. The CDR3 extends over 13 amino acids. J was trimmed by 15 bases and V by 4 bases; bases with no gene match: 8. CDR3 DNA: TGCGCCAGCAGCCCGGCTAGCGGGAGGGTATGGTTCTTC. Its translation: CASSPASGRVWFF.

There are a few counts of this clone. The sample contains more than one DNA sequence encoding this CDR3. The rearrangement joins TRBV5-1 to TRBJ2-3; weak D call: TRBD2 (5 bases). CDR3 length: 14 residues. Germline values: CDR1 SGHRS, CDR2 YFSETQ. Trimming took 0 bases from V and 1 from J, leaving 6 bases between them. The chain's CDR3 is CASSLAGGTDTQYF. The DNA of the CDR3 is TGCGCCAGCAGCTTGGCCGGGGGCACAGATACGCAGTATTTT. The complete variable domain, with remaining parts taken from reference TRBV5-1 and TRBJ2-3, reads KAGVTQTPRYLIKTRGQQVTLSCSPISGHRSVSWYQQTPGQGLQFLFEYFSETQRNKGNFPGRFSGRQFSNSRSEMNVSTLELGDSALYLCASSLAGGTDTQYFGPGTRLTVL.

J is TRBJ2-2 and V is TRBV28; possibly TRBD2 for D (5 bases). V was pared by 1 base and J by 4 bases, with 13 bases between. From germline, CDR1 is MDHEN and CDR2 SYDVKM. The CDR3 has 16 residues. For the CDR3, the DNA is TGTGCCAGCAGTTTATCAAGGACTGTCTCCACCGGGGAGCTGTTTTTT. This translates into CASSLSRTVSTGELFF.

On this clone: The identical CDR3 is also encoded by other nucleotide sequences in the sample. The rearrangement links TRBV5-1 to TRBJ2-1, with 11 positions matching TRBD2. The V and J ends lost 4 bases and 4 bases, in that order; junction bases with no gene match: 4. Germline CDR1 and CDR2: SGHRS and YFSETQ. The CDR3 has 15 residues. The CDR3, as DNA: TGCGCCAGCAGCCCCGGGACTAGCGGTTACAATGAGCAGTTCTTC. Its protein is CASSPGTSGYNEQFF.

V usage is TRBV2 and J usage is TRBJ2-7, with D perhaps matching TRBD2 (6 bases). CDR1 SNHLY and CDR2 FYNNEI come from the germline V gene. Trimming removed 3 bases at V and 3 bases at J, with 12 bases between. There are 14 residues in the CDR3. The CDR3 DNA sequence: TGTGCCAGCAGTGACCAGGGACTTATCTACGAGCAGTACTTC. It yields the protein CASSDQGLIYEQYF.

CDR3 coding DNA: TGTGCCAGCAGTACCCCGACTTATTCCTACACCTTC. The encoded protein is CASSTPTYSYTF. The chain has TRBV28 and TRBJ1-2; no clear D gene. V lost 5 bases and J lost 10, with 14 bases in between. Germline CDR1 is MDHEN and CDR2 is SYDVKM. The CDR3 loop spans 12 amino acids.

In DNA, the CDR3 is TGTGCCAGCAGCTTAAACCGAAGGACGGGAGATACAGATACGCAGTATTTT. Translation: CASSLNRRTGDTDTQYF. The chain has TRBV7-6 and TRBJ2-3; TRBD2 is a possible D gene (6 bases). V gave up 2 bases and J gave up 3 bases, with 18 bases separating them. The germline V gene encodes CDR1 SGHVS and CDR2 FNYEAQ. This CDR3 contains 17 residues.